These 17 T cell receptor beta chains came from one sample sequenced in a study of beta chain features in type 1 diabetes. cDNA synthesis used the whole RNA isolate, giving expressed TCRB sequences. Some clones are missing from TCRdb's copy, which holds only in-frame ones; the method was immunoSEQ multiplex PCR. In the table there are just over 25,000 clones, roughly 45% of which are singletons. Their specific antigens are unknown. Regarding the study as a whole: TCRB CDR3 length was moderately but significantly reduced in all four CD4+ subsets of Type 1 diabetes patients.

Input material: stem cell memory CD4+ T cells from blood. Receptors originate from a man in his thirties or forties with type 1 diabetes.

This rearrangement joins TRBV10-3 to TRBJ2-7, with TRBD1 matching 8 bases. The trim removed 1 base at V and 6 bases at J, leaving 2 bases unmatched. From germline, CDR1 is ENHRY and CDR2 SYGVKD. The CDR3 length is 13 residues. CDR3 coding DNA: TGTGCCATCAGTGAGTTAACAGGGGGCGAGCAGTACTTC. It is translated as CAISELTGGEQYF.

This clone was seen more than once but under ten times. The CDR3 DNA follows: TGTGCCAGCAGGCGACAGGGGCTAAACTATGGCTACACCTTC. It is translated as CASRRQGLNYGYTF. The chain is built from TRBV2 and TRBJ1-2, with 8 nucleotides matching TRBD1. Germline CDR1 is SNHLY and CDR2 is FYNNEI. This CDR3 region has 14 residues. The J segment lost 2 bases and the V segment lost 6 bases, leaving 5 bases of the junction unmatched.

The table lists this clone with a few counts. The genes are TRBV5-1 and TRBJ2-5; 11 positions agree with TRBD2. The J call is doubtful: the DNA matches TRBJ2-7 better. The CDR3 contains 15 residues. Germline CDR1 is SGHRS and CDR2 is YFSETQ. The CDR3 sequence: CASSPGTSGFYEQYF. CDR3 DNA sequence: TGCGCCAGCAGCCCCGGGACTAGCGGCTTCTACGAGCAGTACTTC.

V gene TRBV2 combines with J gene TRBJ2-1; the match to TRBD2 covers 8 bases. In germline, CDR1 is SNHLY, CDR2 FYNNEI. CDR3 length: 13 residues. V shed 7 bases, J shed 8 bases, and the junction held 7 bases outside the gene matches. CDR3 in DNA: TGTGCCAGCAAAGAACGGGGGGGCGATGAGCAGTTCTTC. Its translation: CASKERGGDEQFF.

There are a few counts of this clone. V usage is TRBV2 and J usage is TRBJ2-2; possible D gene TRBD1, 6 bases. V shed 6 bases and J shed 3 bases, with 11 bases lying between them. The CDR3 is 14 amino acids. Germline lookup yields CDR1 SNHLY and CDR2 FYNNEI. The CDR3 loop is CASRQGPDTGELFF. The DNA for the CDR3 is TGTGCCAGCAGGCAGGGGCCTGACACCGGGGAGCTGTTTTTT.

This clone has a single count. The rearrangement uses TRBV7-9 and TRBJ1-2, with D unresolved. In germline, CDR1 is SEHNR, CDR2 FQNEAQ (reference sequence). V was shortened by 2 bases and J by 8 bases, with 12 bases between the two germline ends. The CDR3 covers 13 residues. The CDR3 loop reads CASSLHEDGGYTF. The CDR3 DNA is TGTGCCAGCAGCTTACACGAGGATGGGGGCTACACCTTC.

On this clone itself: At the DNA level, this CDR3 is encoded by other sequences in the same sample as well. The chain employs TRBV30 and TRBJ2-3; possibly TRBD1 for D (5 bases). In germline, CDR1 is GTSNPN, CDR2 SVGIG (reference sequence). Deletions cut 1 base from V and 2 bases from J, with 13 bases between. The CDR3 contains 15 residues. As DNA, the CDR3 is TGTGCCTGGAGTGCCCCTGGACACAACACAGATACGCAGTATTTT. Translated, it gives CAWSAPGHNTDTQYF.

This chain links TRBV19 with TRBJ2-5; TRBD1 aligns across 8 bases. The J call may be wrong; the DNA end is better matched by TRBJ2-7. The germline CDR1 and CDR2 sequences are LNHDA and SQIVND (reference sequence). The CDR3 extends over 14 amino acids. The CDR3 nucleotides read TGTGCCAGTAGTCAAAAGGGACAGGCCTACGAGCAGTACTTC. The encoded protein is CASSQKGQAYEQYF.

V and J are TRBV5-1 and TRBJ1-2; 7 bases map to TRBD1. This CDR3 spans 15 amino acids. V was clipped by 6 bases and J by 0 bases; unmatched bases: 8. Germline V gene lookup returns CDR1 SGHRS and CDR2 YFSETQ. In nucleotides, the CDR3 is TGCGCCAGCACCCCGGACAGGCAATCTAACTATGGCTACACCTTC. Protein sequence: CASTPDRQSNYGYTF.

The chain carries TRBV11-2 and TRBJ2-1; TRBD1 might be the D (5 bases). Trimming removed 3 bases at V and 6 bases at J, with 9 bases between. CDR1 is SGHAT and CDR2 is FQNNGV in the germline V gene. CDR3 length equals 13 residues. The CDR3 spells CASSFDRLNEQFF. CDR3 in DNA: TGTGCCAGCAGCTTCGACAGACTCAATGAGCAGTTCTTC.

In DNA, the CDR3 is TGCGCCAGCAGCTCCGGCGGGGGGCACTCCTACGAGCAGTACTTC. This codes for CASSSGGGHSYEQYF. The V and J genes are TRBV5-1 and TRBJ2-7; TRBD2 matches at 8 bases. The CDR3 length is 15 residues. Per the germline V gene, CDR1 is SGHRS and CDR2 is YFSETQ. V gave up 3 bases and J gave up 0 bases; unmatched junction bases: 5.

The chain combines TRBV7-2 with TRBJ1-5, with D uncertain. Trimming took off 2 bases at V and 10 bases at J, with 9 bases between the two ends. The CDR3 contains 12 residues. CDR1 is SGHTA and CDR2 is FQGNSA in the germline V gene. CDR3 sequence (DNA): TGTGCCAGCAGCTTACGGGGTCGACCCCAGCATTTT. Translating gives CASSLRGRPQHF.

V is TRBV6-6 and J is TRBJ1-6, with 7 positions matching TRBD1. The CDR3 consists of 16 residues. The trim removed 6 bases at V and 10 bases at J, leaving 15 bases unmatched. Germline V gives CDR1 MNHNY, CDR2 SVGAGI (reference sequence). The CDR3 bases are TGTGCCAGCAGCCCACCCAAGACAGGGTCGGACTCACCCCTCCACTTT. This translates into CASSPPKTGSDSPLHF.

The chain couples TRBV9 to TRBJ2-5, with TRBD2 matching over 7 bases. In germline, CDR1 is SGDLS, CDR2 YYNGEE. The CDR3 is made up of 15 amino acids. V shed 7 bases and J 5 bases; nucleotides not matched to a gene: 14. The CDR3 region is CASGNGGGISETQYF. In DNA, the CDR3 is TGTGCCAGCGGCAATGGGGGGGGTATCAGCGAGACCCAGTACTTC. Drawing the rest from reference TRBV9 and TRBJ2-5, the complete variable domain is DSGVTQTPKHLITATGQRVTLRCSPRSGDLSVYWYQQSLDQGLQFLIQYYNGEERAKGNILERFSAQQFPDLHSELNLSSLELGDSALYFCASGNGGGISETQYFGPGTRLLVL.

This chain links TRBV11-2 with TRBJ1-6; the D gene is possibly TRBD1 (5 bases). The CDR3 length is 18 residues. Trimming shortened V by 5 bases and J by 1 base, and 18 bases separated the two germline ends. Germline CDR1 is SGHAT and CDR2 is FQNNGV. This chain's CDR3 is CASSRTGAGRSYNSPLHF. The CDR3 region has the DNA TGTGCCAGCAGCCGAACTGGGGCGGGGAGGTCCTATAATTCACCCCTCCACTTT.

This clone was counted only a few times. The chain couples TRBV7-9 to TRBJ2-3; 11 nucleotides agree with TRBD2. CDR1 SEHNR and CDR2 FQNEAQ come from the germline V gene (reference sequence). There are 15 residues in the CDR3. After removal of 5 bases from V and 3 bases from J, the junction contained 4 bases not matched to a gene. CDR3 protein: CASSTGTSGTDTQYF. The DNA for the CDR3 is TGTGCCAGCAGCACCGGGACTAGCGGTACAGATACGCAGTATTTT.

In this sample, this clone turned up once. This chain joins TRBV5-6 and TRBJ1-1; D uncertain. V was shortened by 4 bases and J by 2 bases, with 9 bases between the two germline ends. Germline V gene sequence: CDR1 SGHDT, CDR2 YYEEEE. The CDR3 sequence is 13 residues long. CDR3 sequence reads: CASSLSLNTEAFF. CDR3 coding DNA: TGTGCCAGCAGCCTCTCTTTAAACACTGAAGCTTTCTTT.